Listed below are T cell receptor beta chains from one sample, sequenced in a study of blood T cell repertoires in COVID-19. The protocol was immunoSEQ multiplex PCR, while the TCRdb copy is restricted to in-frame clones and leaves out a portion. The repertoire holds a few hundred thousand clones, with 80% to 95% as singletons. The sequenced sample consisted of PBMCs or T cells enriched from blood (not recorded which). The receptors derive from a woman aged 25 to 39 who had recovered from COVID-19. Each CDR3 is given with its conserved first and last residue. The D gene is left open where the match is weak. Where a row states a size, it is once, few, many or the class of an expanded clone; other rows omit it.

clone_size: NA; j_call: TRBJ2-4; d_call: TRBD2; v_call: TRBV10-3; cdr3_aa: CATSEQEGTRAKNIQYF; cdr3_nt: TGTGCCACTTCGGAGCAGGAAGGGACTAGGGCCAAAAACATTCAGTACTTC
clone_size: NA; j_call: TRBJ1-1; d_call: NA; v_call: TRBV3-1/TRBV3-2; cdr3_aa: CASSQRGLNTEAFF; cdr3_nt: TGTGCCAGCAGCCAACGGGGGTTGAACACTGAAGCTTTCTTT
clone_size: NA; j_call: TRBJ2-7; d_call: NA; v_call: TRBV7-8; cdr3_aa: CASSRRPGAGAEYEQYF; cdr3_nt: TGTGCCAGCAGCCGAAGACCTGGAGCCGGAGCTGAGTACGAGCAGTACTTC
clone_size: NA; j_call: TRBJ2-7; d_call: TRBD2; v_call: TRBV9; cdr3_aa: CASSQTSGAAYEQYF; cdr3_nt: TGTGCCAGCAGCCAGACTAGCGGGGCGGCCTACGAGCAGTACTTC
clone_size: NA; j_call: TRBJ1-6; d_call: TRBD1; v_call: TRBV28; cdr3_aa: CASSLRGTGLISPLHF; cdr3_nt: TGTGCCAGCAGTTTAAGGGGGACAGGTCTCATCTCACCCCTCCACTTT
clone_size: NA; j_call: TRBJ1-6; d_call: NA; v_call: TRBV4-1; cdr3_aa: CAAAKIDMGLINSPLHF; cdr3_nt: TGCGCAGCAGCCAAGATAGACATGGGACTGATAAATTCACCCCTCCACTTT
clone_size: once; j_call: TRBJ1-1; d_call: NA; v_call: TRBV2; cdr3_aa: CASRPGWENTEAFF; cdr3_nt: TGTGCCAGCAGACCAGGGTGGGAGAACACTGAAGCTTTCTTT
clone_size: NA; j_call: TRBJ2-5; d_call: NA; v_call: TRBV19; cdr3_aa: CASSMGGETQYF; cdr3_nt: TGTGCCAGTAGTATGGGCGGGGAGACCCAGTACTTC
clone_size: NA; j_call: TRBJ2-7; d_call: TRBD1; v_call: TRBV5-4; cdr3_aa: CASSSGTGAREQYF; cdr3_nt: TGTGCCAGCAGTTCGGGGACAGGGGCAAGAGAGCAGTACTTC
clone_size: NA; j_call: TRBJ1-6; d_call: TRBD1; v_call: TRBV5-1; cdr3_aa: CASSFGTGNNSPLHF; cdr3_nt: TGCGCCAGCAGCTTCGGGACAGGGAATAATTCACCCCTCCACTTT
clone_size: NA; j_call: TRBJ2-2; d_call: TRBD2; v_call: TRBV7-3; cdr3_aa: CASSLTTGGGTGELFF; cdr3_nt: TGTGCCAGCAGCTTAACGACGGGAGGGGGGACCGGGGAGCTGTTTTTT
clone_size: NA; j_call: TRBJ2-1; d_call: TRBD2; v_call: TRBV19; cdr3_aa: CASSIGTSGRNEQFF; cdr3_nt: TGTGCCAGTAGTATCGGGACTAGCGGGAGGAATGAGCAGTTCTTC
clone_size: NA; j_call: TRBJ1-4; d_call: TRBD1; v_call: TRBV7-8; cdr3_aa: CASSSSLTGDGEKLFF; cdr3_nt: TGTGCCAGCAGCTCATCACTGACAGGGGATGGGGAAAAACTGTTTTTT
clone_size: NA; j_call: TRBJ2-7; d_call: TRBD2; v_call: TRBV4-3; cdr3_aa: CASSQAYQAGGSYEQYF; cdr3_nt: TGCGCCAGCAGCCAAGCTTACCAAGCGGGGGGCTCCTACGAGCAGTACTTC
clone_size: NA; j_call: TRBJ2-1; d_call: NA; v_call: TRBV27; cdr3_aa: CASSPRAIYNEQFF; cdr3_nt: TGTGCCAGCAGTCCGCGGGCTATCTACAATGAGCAGTTCTTC
clone_size: once; j_call: TRBJ1-2; d_call: TRBD1; v_call: TRBV30; cdr3_aa: CAWSAGQGAYYGYTF; cdr3_nt: TGTGCCTGGAGTGCCGGACAGGGGGCGTACTATGGCTACACCTTC
clone_size: NA; j_call: TRBJ1-3; d_call: TRBD1; v_call: TRBV28; cdr3_aa: CASSGGQGRTGNTIYF; cdr3_nt: TGTGCCAGCAGCGGGGGACAGGGGCGGACTGGAAACACCATATATTTT
clone_size: NA; j_call: TRBJ1-5; d_call: NA; v_call: TRBV7-2; cdr3_aa: CASSLAGAQPQHF; cdr3_nt: TGTGCCAGCAGCTTAGCAGGGGCCCAGCCCCAGCATTTT
clone_size: NA; j_call: TRBJ1-5; d_call: NA; v_call: TRBV28; cdr3_aa: CASSLTSSDQPQHF; cdr3_nt: TGTGCCAGCAGTCTTACTTCTAGCGATCAGCCCCAGCATTTT
clone_size: NA; j_call: TRBJ2-1; d_call: TRBD2; v_call: TRBV2; cdr3_aa: CASNLLAGVQFF; cdr3_nt: TGTGCCAGCAACTTACTAGCGGGAGTGCAGTTCTTC
clone_size: NA; j_call: TRBJ1-5; d_call: NA; v_call: TRBV27; cdr3_aa: CASSLRGIGQPQHF; cdr3_nt: TGTGCCAGCAGTTTGCGCGGGATTGGACAGCCCCAGCATTTT
clone_size: NA; j_call: TRBJ2-7; d_call: NA; v_call: TRBV5-1; cdr3_aa: CASSLEPPSSYEQYF; cdr3_nt: TGCGCCAGCAGCTTGGAGCCGCCGAGCTCCTACGAGCAGTACTTC
clone_size: NA; j_call: TRBJ1-2; d_call: TRBD1; v_call: TRBV27; cdr3_aa: CASSFQQGDGYTF; cdr3_nt: TGTGCCAGCAGTTTCCAACAGGGGGATGGCTACACCTTC